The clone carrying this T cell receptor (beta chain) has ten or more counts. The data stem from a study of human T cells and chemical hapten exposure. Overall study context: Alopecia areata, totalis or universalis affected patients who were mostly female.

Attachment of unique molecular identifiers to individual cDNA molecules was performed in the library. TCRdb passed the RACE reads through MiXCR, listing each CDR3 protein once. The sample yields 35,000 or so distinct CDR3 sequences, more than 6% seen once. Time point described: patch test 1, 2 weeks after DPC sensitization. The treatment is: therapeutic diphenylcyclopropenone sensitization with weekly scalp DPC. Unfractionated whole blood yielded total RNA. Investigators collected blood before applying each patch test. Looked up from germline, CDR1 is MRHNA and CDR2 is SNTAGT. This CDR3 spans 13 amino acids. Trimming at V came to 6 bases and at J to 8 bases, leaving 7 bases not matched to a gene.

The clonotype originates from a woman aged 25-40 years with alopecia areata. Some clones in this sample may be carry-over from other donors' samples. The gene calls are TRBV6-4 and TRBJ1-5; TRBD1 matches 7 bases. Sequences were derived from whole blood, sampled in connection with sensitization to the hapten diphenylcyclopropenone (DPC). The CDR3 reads CASSSNRGEPQHF. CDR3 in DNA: TGTGCCAGCAGCTCTAACAGGGGAGAGCCCCAGCATTTT.